The 32 T cell receptor beta chains given below trace back to one sample, sequenced in a study of T cell repertoires in cytomegalovirus infection. One entry per CDR3 protein, called by TCRdb with MiXCR from the reads. The profile shows 43,000 or so distinct CDR3 sequences, around 21% of them singletons. No antigens are known for them. Here the sequenced sample was CD8+ T cells from cultured PBMCs, taken from culture after CMV antigen stimulation. These receptors were collected from a human donor in good health (CMV status not recorded). Some clones in this sample may be carry-over from other donors' samples.

This clonotype counts as medium-sized. At one end the junction does not follow the germline gene, possibly because of a read error. The chain couples TRBV30 to TRBJ2-7, with 9 bases matching TRBD2. There are 11 residues in the CDR3. From germline, CDR1 is GTSNPN and CDR2 SVGIG (reference sequence). CDR3 protein: CAWSVGGRVAF. In nucleotides, the CDR3 is TGTGCCTGGAGTGTAGGCGGGAGGGTGGCCTTC.

This clonotype was picked up many times. The V gene is TRBV12-3 or TRBV12-4, the J gene TRBJ1-2; D not certain. Trimming cost V 1 base and J 2 bases, with 8 bases left between them. The CDR3 is 14 residues long. The CDR3 spells CASSLVAGNYGYTF. DNA of the CDR3: TGTGCCAGCAGTTTAGTCGCGGGAAACTATGGCTACACCTTC.

This clonotype was recorded a few times. The CDR3 loop reads CASYRGDDTEAFF. The CDR3 region has the DNA TGTGCCAGTTACCGGGGCGACGACACTGAAGCTTTCTTT. The J gene is TRBJ1-1, the V gene TRBV19; a weak D match, TRBD1 (5 bases). The CDR3 is 13 amino acids. Deletions cut 8 bases from V and 3 bases from J, with 13 bases between. Germline-derived CDR1 and CDR2 are LNHDA and SQIVND (reference sequence).

The chain combines TRBV27 with TRBJ2-3, with 11 bases identical to TRBD2. CDR1 is MNHEY, CDR2 SMNVEV, per germline (reference sequence). J gave up 2 bases and V 4 bases, and 5 bases lay outside the gene matches. The CDR3 is 16 amino acids. In DNA, the CDR3 is TGTGCCAGCAGTTGGAGACTAGCGGGACCCACAGATACGCAGTATTTT. Its translation is CASSWRLAGPTDTQYF.

This clonotype was seen ten or more times. This chain links TRBV7-2 with TRBJ2-7, with 8 bases that match TRBD2. V lost 5 bases to trimming and J lost 2 bases; unmatched junction nucleotides: 8. Germline lookup yields CDR1 SGHTA and CDR2 FQGNSA. The CDR3 contains 15 residues. Written as DNA, the CDR3 is TGTGCCAGCAGCCCCACGGGAGGGGGGGCCTACGAGCAGTACTTC. Translation gives CASSPTGGGAYEQYF.

DNA of the CDR3: TGTGCCAGCAGCTCCAACTACAATGAGCAGTTCTTC. Translation gives CASSSNYNEQFF. This sequence joins TRBV7-6 and TRBJ2-1; D gene unclear. V lost 4 bases to trimming and J lost 3 bases, with 4 bases between them. The CDR3 loop spans 12 amino acids. Germline values: CDR1 SGHVS, CDR2 FNYEAQ.

V and J are TRBV19 and TRBJ2-7, with a possible D match to TRBD1 (5 bases). This CDR3 spans 15 amino acids. Germline CDR1 reads LNHDA; CDR2 reads SQIVND (reference sequence). Trimming stripped 3 bases from V and 5 bases from J, with 17 bases between. CDR3 nucleotide sequence: TGTGCCAGTAGTATGGTAGGGGCGAGGTCTGACGAGCAGTACTTC. Translating gives CASSMVGARSDEQYF.

This chain links TRBV7-9 with TRBJ2-5; unclear D gene. V lost 5 bases and J lost 2, with 15 bases in between. Germline CDR1 is SEHNR and CDR2 is FQNEAQ (reference sequence). The CDR3 length is 15 residues. CDR3 region: CASSPTSEMQETQYF. For the CDR3, the DNA is TGTGCCAGCAGCCCTACCTCAGAAATGCAAGAGACCCAGTACTTC.

CDR3 DNA: TGTGCCAGCAGTTACTCGGGCAGAGAGCAGTTCTTC. Amino acid sequence: CASSYSGREQFF. This chain uses TRBV6-5 with TRBJ2-1; D is ambiguous. The CDR3 runs to 12 residues. The ends were cut back, 0 bases at V and 10 bases at J, with 7 bases in the middle. Germline CDR1 MNHEY, CDR2 SVGAGI.

This clonotype appeared many times. The chain employs TRBV5-8 and TRBJ2-3; 8 bases map to TRBD2. There are 17 residues in the CDR3. Germline V gene lookup returns CDR1 SGHTS and CDR2 YDEGEE. V was clipped by 4 bases and J by 0 bases; unmatched bases: 10. The DNA of the CDR3 is TGTGCCAGCAGCCTCGGTAGGACTAGCACTAGCACAGATACGCAGTATTTT. Its protein is CASSLGRTSTSTDTQYF.

This clonotype has a single count. A read error may explain this, as a much larger clone is one base away. The chain couples TRBV11-3 to TRBJ1-4; D is undetermined. Per the germline V gene, CDR1 is SGHNT and CDR2 is YENEEA. The CDR3 is made up of 13 amino acids. The DNA of the CDR3 is TGTGCCAGCAGCCCTCAGCCGAATGAAAAACTGATTTTT. It is translated as CASSPQPNEKLIF.

This chain uses TRBV20-1 with TRBJ1-5, with 9 bases matching TRBD1. The trim removed 5 bases at V and 4 bases at J, leaving 6 bases unmatched. CDR3 length equals 14 residues. Germline V gene lookup returns CDR1 DFQATT and CDR2 SNEGSKA (reference sequence). The CDR3, as DNA: TGCAGTGCTCCCGACAGGGGGTTGAATCAGCCCCAGCATTTT. It encodes CSAPDRGLNQPQHF.

Ten or more counts support this clonotype. The gene calls are TRBV4-1 and TRBJ2-7, with TRBD1 identical over 7 bases. J was trimmed by 2 bases and V by 3 bases; bases with no gene match: 10. The CDR3 runs to 16 residues. Germline-derived CDR1 and CDR2 are MGHRA and YSYEKL. For the CDR3, the DNA is TGCGCCAGCAGCCAGGATATGACAGGGTGGGCCTACGAGCAGTACTTC. Its protein product is CASSQDMTGWAYEQYF.

CDR3 amino acids: CASSRTGLNEKLFF. The DNA for the CDR3 is TGTGCCAGCAGTCGGACAGGGCTTAATGAAAAACTGTTTTTT. The V gene is TRBV12-3 or TRBV12-4, the J gene TRBJ1-4, with 8 bases lining up with TRBD1. The V and J ends lost 5 bases and 4 bases, in that order; junction bases with no gene match: 3. The CDR3 extends over 14 amino acids.

V usage is TRBV11-2 and J usage is TRBJ2-1, with 7 bases aligning to TRBD1. The CDR3 spans 15 residues. Germline CDR1 SGHAT, CDR2 FQNNGV. Losses at the gene ends were 0 bases for V and 8 bases for J; bases not matched to a gene: 7. CDR3 residues: CASSLEDTGVDEQFF. CDR3 sequence (DNA): TGTGCCAGCAGCTTAGAGGATACAGGGGTCGATGAGCAGTTCTTC.

Only a few counts were recorded for this clonotype. Written as DNA, the CDR3 is TGTGCCAGCAGTTTAACAGGGATCTACGAGCAGTACTTC. Its protein product is CASSLTGIYEQYF. The chain joins TRBV27 to TRBJ2-7; a weak D match, TRBD1 (6 bases). CDR1 is MNHEY, CDR2 SMNVEV, per germline (reference sequence). This CDR3 region has 13 residues. Trimming took 2 bases from V and 3 from J, leaving 8 bases between them.

Comments on this clonotype: A much larger clone differs from this one at a single base, so this may be a read error. The chain joins TRBV6-6 to TRBJ1-1; 10 positions agree with TRBD1. CDR1 MNHNY and CDR2 SVGAGI come from the germline V gene (reference sequence). CDR3 length: 14 residues. CDR3 bases: TGTGCCAGCAGTGGACAGGGGGATAACACTGAAACTTTCTTT. This gives the protein CASSGQGDNTETFF.

Many counts were recorded for this clonotype. The chain has TRBV12-3 or TRBV12-4 and TRBJ2-5; 8 positions match TRBD1. CDR3 length: 13 amino acids. After removal of 11 bases from V and 3 bases from J, the junction contained 8 bases not matched to a gene. CDR3 region: CAVKQGVEETQYF. The CDR3 DNA reads TGTGCCGTCAAACAGGGGGTAGAAGAGACCCAGTACTTC.

This clonotype has a handful of counts. The V gene is TRBV30, the J gene TRBJ1-2; 8 bases map to TRBD1. The CDR3 runs 20 residues. The V and J ends lost 0 bases and 0 bases, in that order; junction bases with no gene match: 18. Looked up from germline, CDR1 is GTSNPN and CDR2 is SVGIG (reference sequence). Here the CDR3 DNA reads TGTGCCTGGAGTGTACTCGGTCCCCTGGACAGGGCTACTTCTAACTATGGCTACACCTTC. Its translation is CAWSVLGPLDRATSNYGYTF.

There are many counts of this clonotype. The chain has TRBV7-6 and TRBJ2-5; D might be TRBD2 (7 bases). Germline V lookup: CDR1 SGHVS, CDR2 FNYEAQ. This CDR3 is 19 amino acids long. The V gene lost 3 bases and the J gene lost 0 bases, with 23 bases spanning the gap. CDR3 residues: CASSFGGDTTKGYQETQYF. DNA of the CDR3: TGTGCCAGCAGCTTTGGGGGGGACACCACGAAGGGGTACCAAGAGACCCAGTACTTC.

This clonotype was seen a handful of times. The chain employs TRBV27 and TRBJ2-7; no clear D gene. This CDR3 has 12 amino acids. Germline-derived CDR1 and CDR2 are MNHEY and SMNVEV (reference sequence). V lost 6 bases and J 3 bases, leaving 9 bases between the germline ends. CDR3 amino acids: CASSQVGYEQYF. As DNA, the CDR3 is TGTGCCAGCAGCCAGGTTGGCTACGAGCAGTACTTC.

The gene calls are TRBV20-1 and TRBJ1-5; unclear D gene. Deletions cut 8 bases from V and 2 bases from J, with 16 bases between. This CDR3 spans 14 amino acids. Germline values: CDR1 DFQATT, CDR2 SNEGSKA (reference sequence). Here the CDR3 reads CSLVRWKGNQPQHF. As DNA, the CDR3 is TGCAGTCTTGTGCGATGGAAGGGCAATCAGCCCCAGCATTTT.

About this clonotype: One base away lies a much larger clone, so this may be a sequencing read error. V usage is TRBV4-1 and J usage is TRBJ2-7; weak D call: TRBD1 (5 bases). Between the trimmed V and J ends, which lost 3 bases and 0 bases, there was a span of 15 bases. The length of the CDR3 is 16 residues. Germline loops: CDR1 MGHRA, CDR2 YSYEKL. In nucleotides, the CDR3 is TGCGCCAGCAGCCAGCCCCTGGACAAAGCCTCCTACGAGCAGTACTTC. Protein: CASSQPLDKASYEQYF.

The V call is TRBV28, the J call TRBJ2-3, with D unresolved. V was pared by 6 bases and J by 2 bases, with 18 bases between. The CDR3 runs to 16 residues. Germline V gives CDR1 MDHEN, CDR2 SYDVKM. The CDR3 loop is CASSYTLTLPTDTQYF. The CDR3 bases are TGTGCCAGCAGCTACACATTAACCCTTCCCACAGATACGCAGTATTTT.

This clonotype was seen many times. The genes are TRBV7-3 and TRBJ1-1, with 9 bases that match TRBD1. This CDR3 is built from 13 residues. Trimming at V came to 5 bases and at J to 5 bases, leaving 3 bases not matched to a gene. Germline values: CDR1 SGHTA, CDR2 FQGTGA. Here the CDR3 reads CASSPTGGTEAFF. CDR3 in DNA: TGTGCCAGCAGCCCGACAGGGGGAACTGAAGCTTTCTTT.

With regard to this clonotype: One base away lies a much larger clone, so this may be a sequencing read error. The chain employs TRBV7-6 and TRBJ1-5; D gene uncertain. The CDR3 runs to 15 residues. The germline V gene has CDR1 SGHVS and CDR2 FNYEAQ. Trimming took 4 bases from V and 5 from J, leaving 15 bases between them. The CDR3 sequence is CASSYTHDGYQPQHF. The DNA of the CDR3 is TGTGCCAGCAGCTATACTCATGATGGGTATCAGCCCCAGCATTTT.

Remarks on this clonotype: A junction end diverges from the germline sequence, so it may reflect a read error. The chain recombines TRBV30 with TRBJ1-1; tentative D call: TRBD1 (5 bases). Germline assignment: CDR1 GTSNPN and CDR2 SVGIG (reference sequence). The CDR3 spans 14 residues. For the CDR3, the DNA is TGTGCCTGGATTGGGACGGATATGAACACTGAAGCTCTCTTT. Translating it yields CAWIGTDMNTEALF.

This clonotype was seen more than once but under ten times. The chain carries TRBV27 and TRBJ2-2, with D hard to call. The CDR3 runs to 14 residues. CDR1 and CDR2 (germline): MNHEY, SMNVEV (reference sequence). V was cut by 3 bases and J by 6 bases, with 11 bases left in between. As DNA, the CDR3 is TGTGCCAGCAGTTTTGCGGCTGCCGCCGGGGAGCTGTTTTTT. It encodes CASSFAAAAGELFF.

The chain is built from TRBV24-1 and TRBJ2-4; D remains ambiguous. The CDR3 covers 15 residues. V shed 1 base and J shed 0 bases, with 6 bases lying between them. Per the germline V gene, CDR1 is KGHDR and CDR2 is SFDVKD. CDR3 sequence (DNA): TGTGCCACCAGTGATTTCAGACTAGCCAAAAACATTCAGTACTTC. This sequence encodes CATSDFRLAKNIQYF.

This clonotype was seen many times. This chain uses TRBV7-2 with TRBJ1-2, with TRBD1 matching over 7 bases. From germline, CDR1 is SGHTA and CDR2 FQGNSA. J was trimmed by 3 bases and V by 1 base; bases with no gene match: 11. The CDR3 consists of 17 residues. CDR3 sequence reads: CASSLGMGRGLDYGYTF. CDR3 DNA sequence: TGTGCCAGCAGCTTAGGGATGGGGAGGGGGCTTGACTATGGCTACACCTTC. The variable domain in full, completed from reference TRBV7-2 and TRBJ1-2, reads GAGVSQSPSNKVTEKGKDVELRCDPISGHTALYWYRQSLGQGLEFLIYFQGNSAPDKSGLPSDRFSAERTGGSVSTLTIQRTQQEDSAVYLCASSLGMGRGLDYGYTFGSGTRLTVV.

This clonotype came up many times. For the CDR3, the DNA is TGTGCCACCAGCAGGGGACAGGGCAATGAGCAGTTCTTC. This gives the protein CATSRGQGNEQFF. The chain recombines TRBV15 with TRBJ2-1; 9 positions agree with TRBD1. V was pared by 3 bases and J by 6 bases, with 0 bases of the junction left unmatched. The germline CDR1 and CDR2 sequences are LNHNV and YYDKDF (reference sequence). This CDR3 has 13 residues.

This clonotype came up a few times. The gene calls are TRBV4-1 and TRBJ2-1; TRBD2 might be the D (6 bases). Germline-derived CDR1 and CDR2 are MGHRA and YSYEKL. With 0 bases removed from V and 2 bases from J, the gap between germline ends came to 11 bases. The CDR3 is 16 residues long. This CDR3 is CASSQDREAAYNEQFF. CDR3 DNA sequence: TGCGCCAGCAGCCAAGATAGGGAGGCCGCCTACAATGAGCAGTTCTTC.